The source of this T cell receptor (beta chain) is a study of monozygotic twins with inflammatory bowel disease (dated by TCRdb to 2018 to 2020). About the full investigation: The complete study included approximately 30 monozygotic twin pairs: 19 IBD-discordant Danish pairs and nine German pairs, of which four were IBD-concordant and five were IBD-discordant. Disease-associated traits were sought mainly through comparisons between IBD patients and their genetically identical healthy co-twins within discordant pairs. Each individual had, on average, about 151 000 unique TCRalpha sequences and 181 000 unique TCRbeta sequences available for analysis.

From each donor, a roughly 2.5 ml peripheral blood sample was collected into PAXgene tubes and stored at -80 degrees C. Total RNA was isolated from whole blood with the PAXgene blood miRNA kit on an automated QIAcube, without T cell sorting. Peripheral blood from monozygotic twin pairs, either concordant or discordant for inflammatory bowel disease, underwent deep TCRalpha and TCRbeta repertoire profiling that used unique molecular barcoding. Smoking habits were recorded for all twin pairs, and individuals were classified as current, former or never smokers. From the cysteine through the phenylalanine, the CDR3 covers 14 amino acids. The protein alone is recorded here. Per the germline V gene, LGHNA is the CDR1 and YSLEER is the CDR2. Receptors were amplified or captured by 5' RACE. For each TCR library, approximately 3,700 ng of total RNA was used. For each sample, cDNA synthesis was carried out in eight separate reactions using SMARTScribe reverse transcriptase. Unique molecular identifiers containing a 6-nucleotide sample barcode were introduced through template switching during cDNA synthesis. Amplification of TCRalpha and TCRbeta cDNA involved two nested PCRs of about 15 and 9 cycles, and each PCR was followed by bead purification. Before amplification, cDNA was treated with uracil DNA-glycosylase and purified using the QIAquick PCR purification kit. The second PCR was the step at which Illumina TruSeq-compatible adapters and sample-specific barcodes were added. TapeStation and Qubit were used to check library quality and concentration, and 4 to 6 ng of each library went into the pool. Sequencing of the pooled libraries was done on an Illumina HiSeq2500 single-index Rapid Run using custom sequencing primers and 2 x 100 bp reads. Turning to the authors' computational methods: MiGEC version 1.2.6 was used for UMI-based consensus assembly, which corrected PCR and sequencing errors. MiXCR version 2.1.1 was used to carry out V(D)J alignment, clonotype assembly and CDR3 extraction. To normalise gene usage, clonotype sharing and MAIT/NKT TCR abundance, the top 1000, 10 000 and 20 000 clonotypes in each sample were analysed. After downsampling to 27 000 UMIs, diversity was calculated as the inverse Simpson index using the vegan R package. Paired Mann-Whitney U tests were applied to discordant twin pairs, and Benjamini-Hochberg correction was used for multiple testing. TCRdb reprocessed the public reads and reports one entry per CDR3 protein sequence, without DNA. For this entry, the V and J calls and clone size follow TCRdb and not the study's own pipeline. This sample's table carries more than 300,000 distinct CDR3 sequences. The top ten constitute 2% to 3% of the sample.

Regarding this clonotype: Its binding antigen is unknown.

Study-wide conclusions, independent of this receptor: TCRbeta repertoire diversity, by inverse Simpson index, was decreased in IBD patients compared with their healthy co-twins. Different T cell subtypes could not be distinguished in the analysis. Compared with healthy twins, IBD patients shared fewer clonotypes with other individuals, and the difference was most pronounced in patients with signs of disease activity. Background noise and inter-individual variability may have been introduced into the repertoires by the differing immunosuppressive treatments among patients. No difference in repertoire similarity was observed between concordant and discordant twins, possibly owing to limited statistical power. No single strong signal or clonotype linked to IBD turned up in the results, so the idea that one exists was not supported.

In this chain, TRBV4-3 is recombined with TRBJ1-2; TCRdb's D gene call, TRBD1, goes unchecked for lack of DNA. The clonotype originates from a human donor with ulcerative colitis or Crohn's disease, or a healthy co-twin of an affected twin (not recorded which). Sequencing input: blood. The CDR3 region: CASSQLGGNYGYTF.